The 18 T cell receptor beta chains below all came from one sample that was sequenced in a study of blood T cells in healthy people across ages. Alongside a J-beta primer mix, a sample-barcoded 5' primer served in a second PCR lasting roughly 6 to 11 cycles. TCRdb re-derived calls from the 5' RACE reads in MiXCR, one entry per CDR3 protein. The sample contains under 800,000 distinct CDR3 sequences, roughly 45% of which appear only once. The material sequenced was blood. The receptors were sampled from a woman aged 55-70 years in good health.

The rearrangement uses TRBV12-3 or TRBV12-4 and TRBJ2-3, with 14 nucleotides matching TRBD2. The CDR3 spans 16 residues. V was pared by 7 bases and J by 3 bases, with 6 bases of the junction left unmatched. Here the CDR3 DNA reads TGTGCCAGCACCACAGGACTAGCGGGGGGAACAGATACGCAGTATTTT. Its protein is CASTTGLAGGTDTQYF.

V usage is TRBV20-1 and J usage is TRBJ2-5; D tentatively reads TRBD1 or TRBD2 (5 bases each). The J call may be in error: the DNA end matches TRBJ2-7 better. The length of the CDR3 is 11 residues. Germline assignment: CDR1 DFQATT and CDR2 SNEGSKA (reference sequence). Written as DNA, the CDR3 is TGCAGTGCTAGATCGGGGCGCGAGCAGTACTTC. This gives the protein CSARSGREQYF.

CDR3 nucleotides: TGTGCCAGCAGTTCACGGACAGGGGCCAACACTGAAGCTTTCTTT. It specifies CASSSRTGANTEAFF. The chain has TRBV27 and TRBJ1-1; TRBD1 matches 9 bases. The CDR3 extends over 15 amino acids. The germline V gene encodes CDR1 MNHEY and CDR2 SMNVEV (reference sequence). V trimming: 4 bases; J trimming: 2 bases; junction bases outside the gene matches: 5.

V and J are TRBV7-9 and TRBJ2-1, with 8 bases aligning to TRBD1. V dropped 4 bases and J dropped 7; count of bases not matched to a gene: 9. CDR1 is SEHNR, CDR2 FQNEAQ, per germline (reference sequence). This CDR3 contains 15 residues. CDR3 in DNA: TGTGCCAGCAGCTCGTCCGGGACAGGCTGGAATGAGCAGTTCTTC. This translates into CASSSSGTGWNEQFF.

A word on this clonotype: A junction boundary mismatches the germline segment, possibly from a read error. The V call is TRBV6-2 or TRBV6-3, the J call TRBJ2-1; possibly TRBD2 for D (5 bases). The DNA end lines up better with TRBJ2-7; the J call may be wrong. The CDR3 length is 14 residues. Germline V lookup: CDR1 MNHEY, CDR2 SVGEGT. CDR3 region: CTSSLRTEYNEQYF. DNA of the CDR3: TGTACCAGCAGTCTTCGGACTGAGTACAATGAGCAGTACTTC.

This clonotype was detected only a few times. This chain links TRBV12-3 or TRBV12-4 with TRBJ2-1; 7 bases are shared with TRBD2. The CDR3 spans 13 residues. Losses at the gene ends were 2 bases for V and 8 bases for J; bases not matched to a gene: 3. CDR3 region: CASSLRLADEQFF. Here the CDR3 DNA reads TGTGCCAGCAGTTTACGACTAGCCGATGAGCAGTTCTTC.

This clonotype was seen repeatedly, ten times or more. This chain uses TRBV12-3 or TRBV12-4 with TRBJ2-3; 10 bases are shared with TRBD2. This CDR3 contains 14 residues. With 6 bases clipped from V and 6 bases from J, the junction kept 6 bases outside the gene matches. CDR3 region: CASSSLAGADTQYF. The CDR3 DNA follows: TGTGCCAGCAGCTCGCTAGCGGGAGCGGATACGCAGTATTTT.

The V gene is TRBV7-2, the J gene TRBJ2-7, with 9 bases identical to TRBD1. This CDR3 comprises 18 residues. V was pared by 0 bases and J by 0 bases, with 9 bases of the junction left unmatched. The germline V gene encodes CDR1 SGHTA and CDR2 FQGNSA. CDR3 nucleotide sequence: TGTGCCAGCAGCTTAGCAGCACCGGGACAGGGATTCTCCTACGAGCAGTACTTC. Its protein product is CASSLAAPGQGFSYEQYF.

The chain is built from TRBV3-1 and TRBJ1-6; no reliable D call. V was cut by 0 bases and J by 7 bases, with 7 bases left in between. Germline values: CDR1 LGHDT, CDR2 YNNKEL (reference sequence). CDR3 length: 14 residues. The CDR3 DNA follows: TGTGCCAGCAGCCAAGAGACGGAGAATTCACCCCTCCACTTT. Translating gives CASSQETENSPLHF.

The chain combines TRBV12-5 with TRBJ1-1, with D perhaps matching TRBD1 (5 bases). Germline-derived CDR1 and CDR2 are LGHNT and FRNRAP. The CDR3 is 14 residues long. Trimming removed 3 bases from V and 5 bases from J, with 13 bases in between. CDR3 coding DNA: TGTGCTAGTGGTTTTCTAGGGAGGGGTACTGAAGCTTTCTTT. Protein sequence: CASGFLGRGTEAFF.

This clonotype was counted a few times. This chain uses TRBV20-1 with TRBJ1-2, with TRBD1 identical over 9 bases. This CDR3 comprises 14 residues. The ends lost 7 bases at V and 2 bases at J; junction bases unmatched: 8. Germline CDR1 reads DFQATT; CDR2 reads SNEGSKA (reference sequence). The CDR3 sequence is CSVPGQGSNYGYTF. CDR3 DNA sequence: TGCAGTGTTCCGGGACAGGGATCGAACTATGGCTACACCTTC.

The table lists this clonotype with many counts. A read error may produce the germline difference seen at one junction end. The chain links TRBV7-2 to TRBJ2-7; no firm D call. This CDR3 spans 11 amino acids. Germline V gene data show CDR1 as SGHTA and CDR2 as FQGNSA. CDR3 nucleotide sequence: TGTGCCAGCAGCGTAGCCTACGAGCAGTACTTC. Encoded protein: CASSVAYEQYF.

J is TRBJ1-6 and V is TRBV2; D gene ambiguous. Looked up from germline, CDR1 is SNHLY and CDR2 is FYNNEI. The CDR3 runs to 15 residues. The ends were cut back, 6 bases at V and 4 bases at J, with 13 bases in the middle. The CDR3: CASRADRSYNSPLHF. DNA of the CDR3: TGTGCCAGCAGAGCAGATCGAAGTTATAATTCACCCCTCCACTTT.

This CDR3 reads CASSGRGPGAYGYTF. In DNA form, the CDR3 reads TGTGCCAGCAGTGGCAGGGGGCCAGGGGCCTATGGCTACACCTTC. The genes are TRBV3-1 and TRBJ1-2; 8 nucleotides align to TRBD1. Germline CDR1 is LGHDT and CDR2 is YNNKEL (reference sequence). The CDR3 covers 15 residues. The V segment lost 6 bases and the J segment 4 bases; nucleotides outside the gene matches: 10.

The V and J genes are TRBV2 and TRBJ1-6, with D unresolved. Germline assignment: CDR1 SNHLY and CDR2 FYNNEI. The CDR3 runs to 14 residues. Trimming left V 2 bases short and J 9 bases short, with 11 bases between. The DNA of the CDR3 is TGTGCCAGCAGTGAAATCGGAATAAGTTCACCCCTCCACTTT. The encoded protein is CASSEIGISSPLHF.

The chain recombines TRBV18 with TRBJ2-3; TRBD1 matches at 9 bases. Germline V gene lookup returns CDR1 KGHSH and CDR2 LQKENI. The CDR3 is made up of 17 amino acids. V gave up 11 bases and J gave up 5 bases; unmatched junction bases: 20. CDR3: CACYQINLRGQGDTQYF. In nucleotides, the CDR3 is TGTGCCTGCTACCAAATAAATCTGCGGGGACAGGGAGATACGCAGTATTTT.

The genes are TRBV12-3 or TRBV12-4 and TRBJ2-5, with 7 bases aligning to TRBD2. The CDR3 sequence is 14 residues long. After removal of 3 bases from V and 5 bases from J, the junction contained 6 bases not matched to a gene. The CDR3 DNA sequence: TGTGCCAGCAGTTTGTGGGGGGGGGTTGAGACCCAGTACTTC. This gives the protein CASSLWGGVETQYF.

J is TRBJ1-6 and V is TRBV29-1, with D tentatively TRBD1 (5 bases). CDR1 and CDR2 from the germline V gene are SQVTM and ANQGSEA. The CDR3 length is 14 residues. Deletions cut 7 bases from V and 10 bases from J, with 20 bases between. CDR3 sequence reads: CSAGGDLPGSPLHF. The CDR3 nucleotides read TGCAGCGCTGGGGGGGACCTGCCCGGATCACCCCTCCACTTT.